This T cell receptor beta chain derives from a study of T cell repertoires in cytomegalovirus infection. Points from the study as a whole: HLA-C-restricted TCR beta clonotypes specific for CMV led the ex vivo response.

MiXCR was run by TCRdb on the reads, yielding one entry per CDR3 protein. The sample has 400,000 or so distinct CDR3 sequences, 25% to 40% seen once; the top ten hold roughly an eighth. At least ten counts were recorded for this clonotype. Antigen: not known. The source of this sequence is a human donor in good health (CMV status not recorded). Some clones in this sample may be carry-over from other donors' samples. The specimen was PBMCs.

The CDR3 loop is CASSFHGGTGLPEAFF. CDR3 DNA: TGTGCCAGCAGCTTCCACGGCGGGACAGGGCTGCCTGAAGCTTTCTTT. This chain links TRBV7-2 with TRBJ1-1; 9 bases map to TRBD1. The CDR3 has 16 amino acids. V was pared by 3 bases and J by 6 bases, with 11 bases of the junction left unmatched. Germline lookup yields CDR1 SGHTA and CDR2 FQGNSA.